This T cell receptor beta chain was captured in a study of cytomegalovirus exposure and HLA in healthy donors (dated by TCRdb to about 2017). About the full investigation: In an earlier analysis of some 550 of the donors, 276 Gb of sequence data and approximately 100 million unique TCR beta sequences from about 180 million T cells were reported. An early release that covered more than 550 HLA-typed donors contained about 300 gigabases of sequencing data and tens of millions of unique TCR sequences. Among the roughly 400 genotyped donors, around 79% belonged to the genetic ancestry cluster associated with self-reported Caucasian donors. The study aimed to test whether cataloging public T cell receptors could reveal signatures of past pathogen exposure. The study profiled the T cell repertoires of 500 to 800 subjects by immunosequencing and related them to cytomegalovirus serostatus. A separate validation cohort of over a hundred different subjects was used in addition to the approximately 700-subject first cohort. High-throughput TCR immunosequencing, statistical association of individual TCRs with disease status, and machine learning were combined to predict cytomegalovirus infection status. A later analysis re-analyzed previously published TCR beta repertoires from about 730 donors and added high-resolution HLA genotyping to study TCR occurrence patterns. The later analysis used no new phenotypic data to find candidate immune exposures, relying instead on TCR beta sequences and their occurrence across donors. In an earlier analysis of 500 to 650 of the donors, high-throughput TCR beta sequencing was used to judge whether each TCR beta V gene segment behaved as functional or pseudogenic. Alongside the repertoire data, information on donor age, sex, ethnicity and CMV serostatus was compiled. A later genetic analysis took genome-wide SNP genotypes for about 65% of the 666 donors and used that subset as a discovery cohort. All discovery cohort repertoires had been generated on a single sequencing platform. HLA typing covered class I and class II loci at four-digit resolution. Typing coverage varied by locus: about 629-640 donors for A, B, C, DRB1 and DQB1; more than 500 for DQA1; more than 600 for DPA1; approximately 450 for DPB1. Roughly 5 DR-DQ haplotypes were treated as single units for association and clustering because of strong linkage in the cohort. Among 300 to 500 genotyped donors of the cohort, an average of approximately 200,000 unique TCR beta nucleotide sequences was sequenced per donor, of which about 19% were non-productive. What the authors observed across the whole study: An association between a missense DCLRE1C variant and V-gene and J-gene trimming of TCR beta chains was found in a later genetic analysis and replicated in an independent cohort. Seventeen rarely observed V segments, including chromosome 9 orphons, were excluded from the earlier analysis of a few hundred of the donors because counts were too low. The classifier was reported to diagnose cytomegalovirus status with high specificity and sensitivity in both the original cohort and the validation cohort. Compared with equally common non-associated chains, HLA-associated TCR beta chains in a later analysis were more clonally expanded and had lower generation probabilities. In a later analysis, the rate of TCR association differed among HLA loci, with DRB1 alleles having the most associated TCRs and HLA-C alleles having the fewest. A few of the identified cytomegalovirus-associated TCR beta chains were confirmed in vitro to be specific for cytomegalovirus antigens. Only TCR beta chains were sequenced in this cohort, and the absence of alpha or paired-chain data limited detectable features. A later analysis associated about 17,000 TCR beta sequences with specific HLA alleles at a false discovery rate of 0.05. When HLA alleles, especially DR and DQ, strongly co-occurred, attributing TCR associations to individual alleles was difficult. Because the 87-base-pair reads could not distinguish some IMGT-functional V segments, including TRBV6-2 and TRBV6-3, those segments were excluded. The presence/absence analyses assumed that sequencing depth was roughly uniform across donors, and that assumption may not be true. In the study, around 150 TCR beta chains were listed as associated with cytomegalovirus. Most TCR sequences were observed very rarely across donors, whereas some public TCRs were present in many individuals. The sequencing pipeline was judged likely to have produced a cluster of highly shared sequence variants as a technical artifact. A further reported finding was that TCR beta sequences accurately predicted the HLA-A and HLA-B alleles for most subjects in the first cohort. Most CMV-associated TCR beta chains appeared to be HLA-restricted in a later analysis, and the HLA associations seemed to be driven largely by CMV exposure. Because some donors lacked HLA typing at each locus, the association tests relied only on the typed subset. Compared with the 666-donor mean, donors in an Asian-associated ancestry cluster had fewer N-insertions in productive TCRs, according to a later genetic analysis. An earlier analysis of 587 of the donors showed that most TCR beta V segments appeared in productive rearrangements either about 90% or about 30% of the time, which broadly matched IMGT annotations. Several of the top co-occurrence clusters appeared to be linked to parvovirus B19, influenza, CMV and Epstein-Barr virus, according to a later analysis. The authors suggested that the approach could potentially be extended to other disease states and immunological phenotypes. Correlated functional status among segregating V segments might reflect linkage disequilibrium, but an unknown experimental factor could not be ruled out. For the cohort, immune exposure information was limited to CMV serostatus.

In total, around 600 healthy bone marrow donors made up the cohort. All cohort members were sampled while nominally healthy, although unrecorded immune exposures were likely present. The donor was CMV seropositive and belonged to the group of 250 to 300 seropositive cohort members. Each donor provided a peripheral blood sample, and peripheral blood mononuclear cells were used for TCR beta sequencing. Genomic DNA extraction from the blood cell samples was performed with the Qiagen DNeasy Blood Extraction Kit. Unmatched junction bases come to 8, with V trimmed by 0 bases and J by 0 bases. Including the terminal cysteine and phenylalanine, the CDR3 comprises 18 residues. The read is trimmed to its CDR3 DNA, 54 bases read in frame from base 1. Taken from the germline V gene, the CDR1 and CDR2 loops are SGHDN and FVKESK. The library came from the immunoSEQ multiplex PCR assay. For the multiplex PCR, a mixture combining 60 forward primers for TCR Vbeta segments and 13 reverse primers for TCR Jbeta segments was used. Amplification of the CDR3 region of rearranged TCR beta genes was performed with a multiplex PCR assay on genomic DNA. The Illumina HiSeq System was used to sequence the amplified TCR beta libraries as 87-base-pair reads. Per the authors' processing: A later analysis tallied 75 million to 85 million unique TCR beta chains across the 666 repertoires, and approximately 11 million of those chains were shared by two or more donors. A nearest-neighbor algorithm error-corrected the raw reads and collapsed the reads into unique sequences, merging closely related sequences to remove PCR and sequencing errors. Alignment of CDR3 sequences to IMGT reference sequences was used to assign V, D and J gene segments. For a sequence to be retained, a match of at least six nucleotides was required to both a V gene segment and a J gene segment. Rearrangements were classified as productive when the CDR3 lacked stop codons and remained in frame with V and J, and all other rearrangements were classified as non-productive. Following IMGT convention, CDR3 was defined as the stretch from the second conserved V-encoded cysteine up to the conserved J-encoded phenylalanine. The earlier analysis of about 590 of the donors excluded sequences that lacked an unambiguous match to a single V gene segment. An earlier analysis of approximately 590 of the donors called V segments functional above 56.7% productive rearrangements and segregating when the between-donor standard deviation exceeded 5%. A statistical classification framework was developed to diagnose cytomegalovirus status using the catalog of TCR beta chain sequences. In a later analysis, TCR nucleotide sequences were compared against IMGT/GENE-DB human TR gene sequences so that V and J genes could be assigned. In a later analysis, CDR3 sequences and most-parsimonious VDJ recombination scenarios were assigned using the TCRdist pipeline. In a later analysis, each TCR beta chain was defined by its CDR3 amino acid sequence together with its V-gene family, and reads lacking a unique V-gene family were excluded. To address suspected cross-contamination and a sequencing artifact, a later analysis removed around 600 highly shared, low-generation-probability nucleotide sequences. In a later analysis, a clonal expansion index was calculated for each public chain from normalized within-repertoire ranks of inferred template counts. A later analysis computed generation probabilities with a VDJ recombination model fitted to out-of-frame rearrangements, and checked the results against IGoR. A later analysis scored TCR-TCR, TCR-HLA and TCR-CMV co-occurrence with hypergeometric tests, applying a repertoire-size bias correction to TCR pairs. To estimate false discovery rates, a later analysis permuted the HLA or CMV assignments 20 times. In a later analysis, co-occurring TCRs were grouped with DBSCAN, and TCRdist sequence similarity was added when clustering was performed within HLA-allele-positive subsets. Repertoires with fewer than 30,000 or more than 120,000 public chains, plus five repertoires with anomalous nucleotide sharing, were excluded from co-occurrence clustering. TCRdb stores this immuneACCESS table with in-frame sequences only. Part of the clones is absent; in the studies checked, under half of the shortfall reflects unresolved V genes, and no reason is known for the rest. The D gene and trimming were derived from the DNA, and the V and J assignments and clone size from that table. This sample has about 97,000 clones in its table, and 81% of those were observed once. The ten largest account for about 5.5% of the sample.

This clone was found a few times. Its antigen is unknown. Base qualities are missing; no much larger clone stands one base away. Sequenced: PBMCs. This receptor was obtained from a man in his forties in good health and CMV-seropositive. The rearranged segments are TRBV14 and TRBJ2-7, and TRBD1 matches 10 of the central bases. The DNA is TGTGCCAGCAGCCAAGAGGGGCAAAGGGACAGGGGCTCCTACGAGCAGTACTTC. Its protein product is CASSQEGQRDRGSYEQYF.